The 26 T cell receptor beta chains given below trace back to one sample, sequenced in a study of Tregs in tolerant kidney transplant recipients. Produced via immunoSEQ multiplex PCR; TCRdb's table is partial and in-frame only. Its listing shows under 55,000 clones. Material: CD4+ T cells from blood, obtained before the transplant. The receptors here all came from a human donor who received a combined kidney and bone marrow transplant.

Note on this clone: Read sequence stops 3 residues before the CDR3 end, and the germline J gene provides the missing end. Other nucleotide sequences in the sample specify the same CDR3. This chain connects TRBV19 to TRBJ1-1; D uncertain. Germline CDR1 LNHDA, CDR2 SQIVND (reference sequence). Trimming left V 2 bases short and J 0 bases short, with 4 bases between. The CDR3 totals 13 residues. The sequenced CDR3 bases are TGTGCCAGTAGTATATCCATGAACACTGAA. This encodes CASSISMNTE. The complete CDR3 sequence is CASSISMNTEAFF.

Comments on this clone: The CDR3 end lies 3 residues beyond the end of the read and is filled in from the germline J gene. The chain is built from TRBV6-1 and TRBJ2-7; 8 nucleotides agree with TRBD1. The CDR3 has 15 residues. The germline V gene has CDR1 MNHNS and CDR2 SASEGT. Trimming cost V 0 bases and J 4 bases; bases outside gene matches: 5. CDR3 DNA, as far as it was read: TGTGCCAGCAGTGAAGCGGCAGGGGGCTTGTACGAG. Translating it yields CASSEAAGGLYE. The whole CDR3 sequence reads CASSEAAGGLYEQYF.

Concerning this clone: The CDR3 goes on 3 residues after the read ends, and that part is filled in from the germline J gene. The chain uses TRBV6-2 or TRBV6-3 and TRBJ2-3, with D tentatively TRBD2 (6 bases). Per germline, CDR1 MNHEY and CDR2 SVGEGT. The CDR3 is 16 residues long. Trimming cost V 2 bases and J 6 bases, with 18 bases left between them. Here the CDR3 reads CASSYGRLVSLDTQYF. CDR3 bases read: TGTGCCAGCAGTTACGGTAGACTAGTAAGTTTGGATACG.

Points on this clone: The DNA ends 3 residues before the CDR3 does, and the rest of the CDR3 is filled in from the germline J gene. J is TRBJ2-2 and V is TRBV5-1; D gene ambiguous. V lost 1 base, J lost 2 bases, and 9 bases lay in between. The CDR3 extends over 15 amino acids. Germline V gene sequence: CDR1 SGHRS, CDR2 YFSETQ. Here the CDR3 reads CASSLRVPNTGELFF. The DNA read from the CDR3 is TGCGCCAGCAGCTTGAGGGTCCCAAACACCGGGGAG.

About this clone: The sequence runs out 3 residues before the end of the CDR3; the remainder is reconstructed from the germline J gene. The chain recombines TRBV5-1 with TRBJ2-5; TRBD1 agrees at 10 bases. CDR3 size: 14 residues. Trimming removed 5 bases from V and 4 bases from J; junction bases left unmatched: 5. The germline gives CDR1 SGHRS, CDR2 YFSETQ. The part of the CDR3 DNA that was read is TGCGCCAGCAGTCGGACAGGGGGTGGAGAGACC. Translated: CASSRTGGGET. The whole CDR3 reads CASSRTGGGETQYF.

On this clone: The CDR3 end is not reached by the read, which stops 3 residues before it; the germline J gene fills it in. V usage is TRBV20-1 and J usage is TRBJ1-5, with 11 bases that match TRBD1. V shed 3 bases, J shed 6 bases, and the junction held 10 bases outside the gene matches. The CDR3 has 16 residues. The V gene's germline CDR1 is DFQATT and CDR2 SNEGSKA (reference sequence). CDR3 DNA, as far as it was read: TGCAGTGCTAGGCGGACAGGGGGCGACCCTGGTCAGCCC. Amino acid sequence: CSARRTGGDPGQP. The entire CDR3 sequence reads CSARRTGGDPGQPQHF.

With respect to this clone: The sequenced fragment ends 3 residues before the CDR3 boundary, so the rest is inferred from the germline J gene. This chain joins TRBV5-1 and TRBJ2-5; 8 bases fit TRBD2. Germline-derived CDR1 and CDR2 are SGHRS and YFSETQ. The length of the CDR3 is 16 residues. The trim removed 0 bases at V and 5 bases at J, leaving 9 bases unmatched. Incomplete CDR3 DNA: TGCGCCAGCAGCTTGGCTATTAGGACTAGCCCCGAGACC. Amino acid sequence: CASSLAIRTSPET. In full, the CDR3 is CASSLAIRTSPETQYF.

With regard to this clone: The read terminates 3 residues ahead of where the CDR3 ends, so the germline J gene completes it. This chain uses TRBV10-3 with TRBJ2-5, with 10 bases matching TRBD2. The CDR3 loop spans 16 amino acids. CDR1 is ENHRY, CDR2 SYGVKD, per germline. The V and J ends lost 3 bases and 5 bases, in that order; junction bases with no gene match: 9. This CDR3 reads CAISDPLAGVGETQYF. The sequenced CDR3 bases are TGTGCCATCAGTGATCCTCTAGCGGGAGTCGGGGAGACC.

Comment on this clone: Read coverage stops 3 residues before the CDR3 terminus; the germline J gene supplies the remainder. V and J are TRBV20-1 and TRBJ2-2; maybe TRBD2 (5 bases). CDR3 length equals 14 residues. V lost 1 base and J lost 0, with 6 bases in between. The germline CDR1 and CDR2 sequences are DFQATT and SNEGSKA (reference sequence). The CDR3 DNA, read in part, is TGCAGTGCTAGAGGCGGGTCGAACACCGGGGAG. Translating it yields CSARGGSNTGE. Given in full, the CDR3 is CSARGGSNTGELFF.

With respect to this clone: The read comes to an end 3 residues before the CDR3 does, leaving the germline J gene to fill in the end. J is TRBJ2-3 and V is TRBV19, with 13 bases matching TRBD2. The CDR3 runs 18 residues. Per germline, CDR1 LNHDA and CDR2 SQIVND (reference sequence). Unmatched junction bases numbered 10, after V lost 5 bases and J lost 2 bases. The part of the CDR3 DNA that was read is TGTGCCAGTAGTGCCCCGGGACTAGCGGGGCGATACACAGATACG. Its translation is CASSAPGLAGRYTDT. The entire CDR3 protein reads CASSAPGLAGRYTDTQYF. The full variable domain, with the rest looked up from reference TRBV19 and TRBJ2-3, is DGGITQSPKYLFRKEGQNVTLSCEQNLNHDAMYWYRQDPGQGLRLIYYSQIVNDFQKGDIAEGYSVSREKKESFPLTVTSAQKNPTAFYLCASSAPGLAGRYTDTQYFGPGTRLTVL.

Concerning this clone itself: The CDR3 goes on 3 residues after the read ends, and that part is filled in from the germline J gene. This chain joins TRBV5-1 and TRBJ1-5; TRBD1 is a possible D gene (5 bases). The V and J ends lost 0 bases and 2 bases respectively, with 6 bases between them. Germline assignment: CDR1 SGHRS and CDR2 YFSETQ. The CDR3 spans 14 residues. The sequenced part of the CDR3 DNA is TGCGCCAGCAGCTTGGGGGGGGGCAATCAGCCC. This codes for CASSLGGGNQP. The full CDR3 reads CASSLGGGNQPQHF.

Comment on this clone: The CDR3 is cut off 3 residues early in the read; its end comes from the germline J gene. The chain uses TRBV6-2 or TRBV6-3 and TRBJ2-3; 7 nucleotides agree with TRBD2. There are 15 residues in the CDR3. V shed 5 bases, J shed 1 base, and the junction held 6 bases outside the gene matches. Germline V gives CDR1 MNHEY, CDR2 SVGEGT. CDR3 DNA (partial): TGTGCCAGCAGTAGGCTAGCGGTGGGCACAGATACG. Translating gives CASSRLAVGTDT. The whole CDR3 protein is CASSRLAVGTDTQYF.

Notes on this clone: With the read ending 3 residues before the CDR3 end, the germline J gene is used to fill in that end. The V and J genes are TRBV7-9 and TRBJ1-2, with 9 bases matching TRBD1. The CDR3 sequence is 14 residues long. The ends lost 1 base at V and 7 bases at J; junction bases unmatched: 4. The V gene's germline CDR1 is SEHNR and CDR2 FQNEAQ (reference sequence). The part of the CDR3 DNA that was read is TGTGCCAGCAGCTTAGGACAGGGGGATCTTGGC. As protein: CASSLGQGDLG. The CDR3 in its entirety is CASSLGQGDLGYTF.

Details on this clone: The CDR3 extends 3 residues past the end of the read, so its final part is completed from the germline J gene. This chain uses TRBV29-1 with TRBJ2-3; a possible D gene is TRBD2 (6 bases). Trimming removed 6 bases at V and 8 bases at J, with 24 bases between. Looked up from germline, CDR1 is SQVTM and CDR2 is ANQGSEA. The CDR3 sequence is 15 residues long. The sequenced CDR3 bases are TGCAGCGTCACCGTCGGGCTAGCGAGGAAAGGTACG. As protein: CSVTVGLARKGT. The full CDR3 protein reads CSVTVGLARKGTQYF.

A remark on this clone: From the germline J gene comes the end of the CDR3, since the read stops 3 residues before it. This chain uses TRBV7-6 with TRBJ2-7; D may be TRBD2 (6 bases). Germline CDR1 and CDR2: SGHVS and FNYEAQ. This CDR3 is 14 amino acids long. V shed 3 bases and J shed 5 bases, with 14 bases lying between them. CDR3 bases read: TGTGCCAGCAGCTTCCAGGGAGGATACGACGAG. The encoded protein is CASSFQGGYDE. The CDR3, in full, reads CASSFQGGYDEQYF. The full variable domain, its missing parts supplied by reference TRBV7-6 and TRBJ2-7, is GAGVSQSPRYKVTKRGQDVALRCDPISGHVSLYWYRQALGQGPEFLTYFNYEAQQDKSGLPNDRFSAERPEGSISTLTIQRTEQRDSAMYRCASSFQGGYDEQYFGPGTRLTVT.

Comments on this clone: The read stops 3 residues short of the end of the CDR3; the missing end is completed from the germline J gene. The rearrangement uses TRBV2 and TRBJ1-4, with 7 bases identical to TRBD1. The junction had 3 bases not matched to a gene; V was cut back by 6 bases and J by 8 bases. Germline CDR1 SNHLY, CDR2 FYNNEI. This CDR3 is built from 12 residues. The part of the CDR3 DNA that was read is TGTGCCAGCAGGGAGGACAGGGAAAAA. Amino acid sequence: CASREDREK. The entire CDR3 sequence reads CASREDREKLFF.

A note on this clone: The sequenced fragment ends 3 residues before the CDR3 boundary, so the rest is inferred from the germline J gene. The chain combines TRBV7-9 with TRBJ1-2, with 7 bases matching TRBD1. The germline gives CDR1 SEHNR, CDR2 FQNEAQ (reference sequence). This CDR3 contains 14 residues. J lost 4 bases, V lost 3 bases, and 5 bases had no gene match. The covered CDR3 bases are TGTGCCAGCAGCTTTTACCGGGACAGCTATGGC. Translated: CASSFYRDSYG. The whole CDR3 region reads CASSFYRDSYGYTF. Filled out from reference TRBV7-9 and TRBJ1-2, the complete variable domain reads DTGVSQNPRHKITKRGQNVTFRCDPISEHNRLYWYRQTLGQGPEFLTYFQNEAQLEKSRLLSDRFSAERPKGSFSTLEIQRTEQGDSAMYLCASSFYRDSYGYTFGSGTRLTVV.

In regard to this clone: Read data end 3 residues before the CDR3 end; the end is taken from the germline J gene. This chain links TRBV19 with TRBJ2-3, with 10 nucleotides matching TRBD1. The length of the CDR3 is 15 residues. Germline assignment: CDR1 LNHDA and CDR2 SQIVND (reference sequence). Losses at the gene ends were 7 bases for V and 3 bases for J; bases not matched to a gene: 7. Incomplete CDR3 DNA: TGTGCCAGTACTCTGACAGGGGGCAGAACAGATACG. Translation gives CASTLTGGRTDT. The whole CDR3 region reads CASTLTGGRTDTQYF.

A remark on this clone: Germline is not matched at one junction end, which may reflect a read error. The DNA ends 3 residues before the CDR3 does, and the rest of the CDR3 is filled in from the germline J gene. V gene TRBV6-2 or TRBV6-3 combines with J gene TRBJ1-1, with 11 bases lining up with TRBD1. Germline assignment: CDR1 MNHEY and CDR2 SVGEGT. This CDR3 comprises 15 residues. The sequenced part of the CDR3 DNA is TGTGCCAGCATCCCTGCCGGGACAGGGGGTGCTGAC. It is translated as CASIPAGTGGAD. From start to end, the CDR3 is CASIPAGTGGADAFF.

Comments on this clone: The CDR3 end lies 3 residues beyond the end of the read and is filled in from the germline J gene. V and J are TRBV18 and TRBJ1-2, with 9 bases identical to TRBD1. Trimming at V came to 4 bases and at J to 5 bases, leaving 8 bases not matched to a gene. CDR3 size: 15 residues. Germline-derived CDR1 and CDR2 are KGHSH and LQKENI. CDR3 DNA (partial): TGTGCCAGCTCACTGGGACAGGGTCTAAGTTATGGC. As protein: CASSLGQGLSYG. The CDR3, in full, reads CASSLGQGLSYGYTF.

In regard to this clone: The read stops 3 residues short of the end of the CDR3; the missing end is completed from the germline J gene. The rearrangement links TRBV20-1 to TRBJ2-3; 7 positions match TRBD1. This CDR3 contains 17 residues. V was clipped by 3 bases and J by 4 bases; unmatched bases: 16. Germline lookup yields CDR1 DFQATT and CDR2 SNEGSKA (reference sequence). This CDR3 is CSARGDLMTGRPDTQYF. The sequenced CDR3 bases are TGCAGTGCTAGGGGCGACCTTATGACAGGGCGGCCAGATACG.

Comment on this clone: The observed sequence ends 3 residues before the CDR3 terminus, with the missing tail filled in from the germline J gene. The genes are TRBV5-1 and TRBJ1-2; a weak D match, TRBD1 (5 bases). V was shortened by 0 bases and J by 6 bases, with 12 bases between the two germline ends. In germline, CDR1 is SGHRS, CDR2 YFSETQ. The CDR3 sequence is 14 residues long. The chain's CDR3 is CASSLAQAGHGYTF. The DNA read from the CDR3 is TGCGCCAGCAGCTTGGCCCAGGCAGGGCATGGC.

With regard to this clone: Read coverage stops 3 residues before the CDR3 terminus; the germline J gene supplies the remainder. The V call is TRBV30, the J call TRBJ2-3; D is ambiguous. V lost 1 base to trimming and J lost 8 bases, with 7 bases between them. Germline CDR1 reads GTSNPN; CDR2 reads SVGIG (reference sequence). The CDR3 consists of 11 residues. The CDR3 here is CAWSATGTQYF. The CDR3 bases that were read are TGTGCCTGGAGTGCTACGGGTACG.

Comment on this clone: The read terminates 3 residues ahead of where the CDR3 ends, so the germline J gene completes it. The J gene is TRBJ2-2, the V gene TRBV20-1; 10 nucleotides line up with TRBD2. Germline CDR1 reads DFQATT; CDR2 reads SNEGSKA (reference sequence). J lost 2 bases, V lost 6 bases, and 6 bases had no gene match. CDR3 length: 15 amino acids. CDR3 protein: CSAALAGVNTGELFF. Partial CDR3 DNA: TGCAGTGCCGCTCTAGCGGGGGTAAACACCGGGGAG.

Turning to this clone: The CDR3 end falls 3 residues outside the read, so it is completed with the germline J gene. The rearrangement links TRBV20-1 to TRBJ1-4; TRBD1 might be the D (6 bases). The CDR3 sequence is 13 residues long. Trimming took 3 bases from V and 8 from J, leaving 13 bases between them. Germline CDR1 reads DFQATT; CDR2 reads SNEGSKA (reference sequence). Partial CDR3 DNA: TGCAGTGCTAGTCGGACAGTCGGGGAAAAA. Protein sequence: CSASRTVGEK. The full CDR3 protein reads CSASRTVGEKLFF.

In regard to this clone: The CDR3 extends 3 residues past the end of the read, so its final part is completed from the germline J gene. The chain joins TRBV6-2 or TRBV6-3 to TRBJ2-5; D is unresolved. V was shortened by 5 bases and J by 3 bases, with 4 bases between the two germline ends. Germline-derived CDR1 and CDR2 are MNHEY and SVGEGT. The CDR3 extends over 11 amino acids. CDR3 region: CASSPEETQYF. The covered CDR3 bases are TGTGCCAGCAGTCCCGAAGAGACC.